Listed below are T cell receptor beta chains from one sample, sequenced in a study of cytomegalovirus exposure and HLA in healthy donors. Method: immunoSEQ multiplex PCR; TCRdb's copy keeps in-frame clones and lacks some. This sample has roughly 200,000 clones, with 76% found just once. The sequencing sample was made of PBMCs. The receptors here all came from a man between 18 and 35 years old in good health and CMV-seronegative. CDR3s include the opening cysteine and the closing phenylalanine or tryptophan. The order of the fields is D gene, clone size, V gene, J gene, CDR3 protein, CDR3 DNA. A D gene is named only where the DNA matches it firmly. Size is omitted from some rows. Given values are once, few, many or a class for expanded clones.

.,few,TRBV6-4,TRBJ2-1,CASSPDYPPVEQFF,TGTGCCAGCAGCCCGGACTACCCCCCAGTTGAGCAGTTCTTC
TRBD2,few,TRBV5-4,TRBJ2-3,CASSLRLAGGVDTQYF,TGTGCCAGCAGCTTACGACTAGCGGGAGGGGTGGATACGCAGTATTTT
.,few,TRBV10-1,TRBJ2-6,CASSAVGANVLTF,TGCGCCAGCAGTGCCGTTGGGGCCAACGTCCTGACTTTC
TRBD1,.,TRBV30,TRBJ2-7,CAWRTPDRAGNEQYF,TGTGCCTGGAGAACCCCGGACAGGGCTGGGAACGAGCAGTACTTC
TRBD1,few,TRBV7-9,TRBJ2-7,CASTSEETGDEQYF,TGTGCCAGCACCTCAGAGGAGACAGGGGACGAGCAGTACTTC
.,.,TRBV5-5,TRBJ2-7,CASSLAVTAGADGTYEQYF,TGTGCCAGCAGCTTGGCCGTGACAGCTGGGGCTGACGGTACGTACGAGCAGTACTTC
TRBD1,.,TRBV27,TRBJ2-3,CASSSIRQGFGVTDTQYF,TGTGCCAGCAGTTCAATCCGACAGGGGTTTGGGGTCACAGATACGCAGTATTTT
.,.,TRBV6-5,TRBJ2-3,CASSYLEHTDTQYF,TGTGCCAGCAGTTACTTAGAGCACACAGATACGCAGTATTTT
.,few,TRBV5-1,TRBJ2-2,CASSDTGRGVSGELFF,TGCGCCAGCAGCGACACAGGGCGAGGGGTTTCCGGGGAGCTGTTTTTT
.,.,TRBV10-3,TRBJ1-5,CAITNTTSGGKLGNQPQHF,TGTGCCATCACCAATACCACCTCGGGAGGGAAGCTTGGCAATCAGCCCCAGCATTTT
.,.,TRBV11-2,TRBJ1-2,CASSLGSGLANYGYTF,TGTGCCAGCAGCTTAGGTTCCGGGTTAGCTAACTATGGCTACACCTTC
TRBD1,.,TRBV5-1,TRBJ1-1,CASSTSGTGGLNTEAFF,TGCGCCAGCAGCACATCCGGGACAGGGGGTTTGAACACTGAAGCTTTCTTT
.,once,TRBV6-1,TRBJ2-7,CASRDGSYSYEQYF,TGTGCCAGCAGAGACGGGTCCTACTCCTACGAGCAGTACTTC
TRBD2,.,TRBV15,TRBJ2-1,CATSRVASGDNEQFF,TGTGCCACCAGCAGAGTGGCTAGCGGGGACAATGAGCAGTTCTTC
.,.,TRBV6-5,TRBJ1-1,CASTPGRGSAFF,TGTGCCAGCACTCCCGGTCGGGGGTCAGCTTTCTTT
TRBD2,few,TRBV28,TRBJ2-7,CASSPSGSLREQYF,TGTGCCAGCAGTCCTAGCGGGAGTCTTCGCGAGCAGTACTTC
TRBD2,.,TRBV27,TRBJ2-1,CASSFLAGGSYNEQFF,TGTGCCAGCAGTTTCCTAGCGGGAGGGTCCTACAATGAGCAGTTCTTC
.,.,TRBV25-1,TRBJ2-7,CASSNGIEQYF,TGTGCCAGCAGTAACGGGATCGAGCAGTACTTC
.,.,TRBV29-1,TRBJ2-5,CSADNQETQYF,TGCAGCGCGGACAACCAAGAGACCCAGTACTTC
TRBD2,.,TRBV7-3,TRBJ2-1,CASSLSLAEYNEQFF,TGTGCCAGCAGCTTAAGTCTAGCGGAGTACAATGAGCAGTTCTTC
.,.,TRBV6-5,TRBJ1-2,CATRTSNYGYTF,TGTGCCACCAGGACATCGAACTATGGCTACACCTTC
TRBD2,few,TRBV11-1,TRBJ2-7,CASSLGLAGVSEQYF,TGTGCCAGCAGCCTGGGACTAGCGGGAGTTTCCGAGCAGTACTTC
.,.,TRBV30,TRBJ2-2,CAWTFYGVNTGELFF,TGTGCCTGGACCTTTTACGGGGTCAACACCGGGGAGCTGTTTTTT
TRBD1,.,TRBV6-5,TRBJ1-2,CASSWGQTNYGYTF,TGTGCCAGCAGTTGGGGACAGACTAACTATGGCTACACCTTC
.,.,TRBV27,TRBJ2-4,CASSLLPGRGKNIQYF,TGTGCCAGCAGTTTACTCCCGGGGCGGGGCAAAAACATTCAGTACTTC
.,.,TRBV27,TRBJ2-7,CASGRPGFEQYF,TGTGCCAGCGGACGCCCAGGGTTTGAGCAGTACTTC
.,.,TRBV18,TRBJ2-7,CASSSLQSSYEQYF,TGTGCCAGCTCTTCGTTACAGAGCTCCTACGAGCAGTACTTC
.,once,TRBV28,TRBJ2-7,CASSLTGLYEQYF,TGTGCCAGCAGTTTAACCGGGTTGTACGAGCAGTACTTC
.,.,TRBV19,TRBJ1-2,CASSVTSTANYGYTF,TGTGCCAGTAGTGTCACTTCGACAGCTAACTATGGCTACACCTTC
TRBD1,.,TRBV6-1,TRBJ1-4,CASTRQGRDEKLFF,TGTGCCAGCACAAGACAGGGACGGGATGAAAAACTGTTTTTT
.,.,TRBV28,TRBJ2-5,CASTSLETQYF,TGTGCCAGCACCTCTTTGGAGACCCAGTACTTC